The 27 T cell receptor beta chains reported below all come from one sample, sequenced in a study of tumor-infiltrating lymphocytes in primary liver carcinoma. From approximately 500 ng total RNA, TCR beta cDNA was generated with a primer in the constant region. Each TCR beta library was derived from three nested multiplex PCR rounds that employed slightly modified ARM-PCR. TRBV1-TRBV30 forward primers and a C-beta reverse primer were used in the first two PCR rounds, which each ran for approximately 10 cycles. TCRdb analysed the multiplex PCR reads with MiXCR anew, one entry per CDR3 protein. The data contain 100,000 or so distinct CDR3 sequences, about 62% of them singletons. For each extraction, RNA and DNA were obtained together from roughly 20-30 mg of unsorted bulk tissue. Source material: liver tumor tissue from sampling region 2. Subset denoted: tumor region T2, inferior pole. These TCRs come from a woman in her fifties or sixties with primary liver carcinoma and hepatitis B virus infection.

This clonotype was found a few times. V is TRBV28 and J is TRBJ1-2, with D possibly TRBD1 on 5 matching bases. The ends were cut back, 6 bases at V and 8 bases at J, with 13 bases in the middle. CDR1 and CDR2 (germline): MDHEN, SYDVKM. CDR3 size: 12 residues. Here the CDR3 reads CASSNVRDGYTF. CDR3 sequence (DNA): TGTGCCAGCAGCAATGTCAGGGACGGCTACACCTTC.

Regarding this clonotype: At one boundary the junction diverges from the germline segment, which might be a read error. The chain links TRBV11-1 to TRBJ2-2; D is perhaps TRBD2 (5 bases). This CDR3 contains 14 residues. Germline values: CDR1 SGHAT, CDR2 FQDESV (reference sequence). CDR3 sequence: CASSLVGVDGELFF. CDR3 DNA: TGTGCCAGCAGCTTAGTAGGAGTGGACGGGGAGCTGTTCTTT.

The chain has TRBV2 and TRBJ2-1; 7 bases map to TRBD1. Germline CDR1 SNHLY, CDR2 FYNNEI. The CDR3 is made up of 13 amino acids. The ends lost 6 bases at V and 10 bases at J; junction bases unmatched: 9. The CDR3 DNA reads TGTGCCAGCAGGTTCGAACAGGGGACCGAGCAGTTCTTC. This gives the protein CASRFEQGTEQFF.

Of note for this clonotype: The CDR3 does not close with the conserved phenylalanine or tryptophan, likely indicating a read error. No DNA is shown, since the ends of the CDR3 on it are uncertain; the CDR3 is the one TCRdb lists. V is TRBV29-1 and J is TRBJ2-2. With termini counted, the CDR3 has 11 amino acids. The germline V gene encodes CDR1 SQVTM and CDR2 ANQGSEA. The CDR3 reads CSVLYTGELFS.

The V and J genes are TRBV2 and TRBJ2-7, with 12 bases aligning to TRBD2. The CDR3 has 20 amino acids. The ends lost 2 bases at V and 0 bases at J; junction bases unmatched: 14. CDR1 SNHLY and CDR2 FYNNEI come from the germline V gene. CDR3 in amino acids: CASSEIRGRTSGTSSYEQYF. For the CDR3, the DNA is TGTGCCAGCAGTGAAATTAGGGGTCGGACTAGCGGGACTAGCTCCTACGAGCAGTACTTC.

This clonotype was detected once. At one of its ends the junction is not consistent with the germline gene, which may arise from a read error. J is TRBJ2-5 and V is TRBV11-2, with TRBD2 matching 9 bases. This CDR3 is 16 amino acids long. The germline gives CDR1 SGHAT, CDR2 FQNNGV. DNA of the CDR3: TGTGTCAGCAGCTACCACCGTGGTAGCGGGAGAGAGACCCAGTACTTC. This sequence encodes CVSSYHRGSGRETQYF.

The DNA for the CDR3 is TGCAGCGTTGAGGGGAGGCTAGCGGACGGGCAGTACTTC. Amino acids: CSVEGRLADGQYF. V is TRBV29-1 and J is TRBJ2-7, with TRBD2 matching over 7 bases. CDR1 and CDR2 (germline): SQVTM, ANQGSEA. J gave up 9 bases and V 3 bases, and 11 bases lay outside the gene matches. The CDR3 is 13 amino acids.

Notes on this clonotype: Mismatch with germline at one junction end may stem from a read error. This rearrangement joins TRBV11-3 to TRBJ2-5; TRBD2 aligns across 8 bases. The CDR3 consists of 14 residues. Germline V gives CDR1 SGHNT, CDR2 YENEEA. DNA for the CDR3: TGTGTCAGCAGCCCGGCAGGGTTGCGGGAGGCCCAGTGCTTC. This gives the protein CVSSPAGLREAQCF.

The sample holds a few counts of this clonotype. V usage is TRBV7-2 and J usage is TRBJ1-5, with a tentative D call TRBD1 (5 bases). The CDR3 length is 13 residues. V gave up 7 bases and J gave up 7 bases, with 14 bases separating them. Per the germline V gene, CDR1 is SGHTA and CDR2 is FQGNSA. The CDR3 DNA sequence: TGTGCCAGCACCCCAAGGGGTGGCCAGCCCCAGCATTTT. Its protein is CASTPRGGQPQHF.

This clonotype was detected only a few times. V usage is TRBV28 and J usage is TRBJ2-1, with D possibly TRBD1 on 5 matching bases. V was trimmed by 6 bases and J by 6 bases, leaving 18 bases between them. CDR1 is MDHEN and CDR2 is SYDVKM in the germline V gene. The CDR3 is made up of 15 amino acids. As DNA, the CDR3 is TGTGCCAGCAGGAGACAGACGCCCGGCCTCAATGAGCAGTTCTTC. It codes for CASRRQTPGLNEQFF.

This clonotype was seen just once. In this CDR3 the conserved last residue, phenylalanine or tryptophan, is missing, so a read error is likely. CDR3 DNA: TGTGCCAGCGGTTTGAGGGGTTTTAGCAATCAGCCCCAGTATTTA. Its protein is CASGLRGFSNQPQYL. This chain connects TRBV28 to TRBJ1-5, with D possibly being TRBD1 or TRBD2 (5 bases each). Matching the DNA end better, TRBJ2-3 makes the J call doubtful. The CDR3 extends over 15 amino acids. CDR1 is MDHEN, CDR2 SYDVKM, per germline.

This clonotype was recorded many times. This rearrangement joins TRBV29-1 to TRBJ1-5, with D perhaps TRBD1 (5 bases). CDR3 length: 14 residues. The V end was cut by 0 bases, the J end by 4 bases, with 10 bases between. Germline V gene sequence: CDR1 SQVTM, CDR2 ANQGSEA. The CDR3 DNA reads TGCAGCGTTGAAGAGTCGGGGGGGAATCAGCCCCAGCATTTT. Residues: CSVEESGGNQPQHF.

V gene TRBV28 combines with J gene TRBJ2-3; D is perhaps TRBD2 (5 bases). The CDR3 consists of 18 residues. Germline values: CDR1 MDHEN, CDR2 SYDVKM. The ends were cut back, 7 bases at V and 8 bases at J, with 31 bases in the middle. In DNA, the CDR3 is TGTGCCAGCACCCCGCACATCGAGCGGAGCCCCTATCTTCCTACGCAGTATTTT. Its translation is CASTPHIERSPYLPTQYF.

Concerning this clonotype: At one end, the junction sequence differs from germline, possibly due to a read error. The chain is built from TRBV4-1 and TRBJ2-6; perhaps TRBD2 as D (6 bases). In germline, CDR1 is MGHRA, CDR2 YSYEKL. The CDR3 is made up of 19 amino acids. CDR3 sequence reads: CASRQVTGTDYSGANVLTF. The DNA for the CDR3 is TGCGCAAGCAGGCAAGTAACCGGGACGGACTACTCTGGGGCCAACGTCCTGACTTTC.

In this sample, this clonotype turned up a few times. The chain uses TRBV7-3 and TRBJ2-1; 13 nucleotides agree with TRBD2. Losses at the gene ends were 3 bases for V and 12 bases for J; bases not matched to a gene: 11. The CDR3 consists of 16 residues. CDR1 and CDR2 from the germline V gene are SGHTA and FQGTGA. CDR3 DNA sequence: TGTGCCAGCAGCTTCGCTCCGGGACTAGCGGGAAGTGCGCAGTTCTTC. It translates to CASSFAPGLAGSAQFF.

Concerning this clonotype itself: Given a much more abundant clone one base away, this may be a read error. V is TRBV28 and J is TRBJ2-7; D call uncertain. The CDR3 covers 15 residues. Germline assignment: CDR1 MDHEN and CDR2 SYDVKM. The V end was cut by 10 bases, the J end by 1 base, with 20 bases between. This chain's CDR3 is CANSVPGPLSYEQYF. The DNA of the CDR3 is TGTGCCAACAGCGTTCCCGGGCCCCTATCCTACGAGCAGTACTTC.

This clonotype was seen at least ten times. The V gene is TRBV12-3 or TRBV12-4, the J gene TRBJ1-6; TRBD1 agrees at 9 bases. With V trimmed by 3 bases and J by 7 bases, 4 bases remained unmatched. The CDR3 covers 15 residues. For the CDR3, the DNA is TGTGCCAGCAGTTTCAGGACAGGGGAGAATTCACCCCTCCACTTT. Amino acids: CASSFRTGENSPLHF.

With regard to this clonotype: A junction boundary mismatches the germline segment, possibly from a read error. This chain uses TRBV12-3 or TRBV12-4 with TRBJ2-1, with 7 bases aligning to TRBD2. This CDR3 comprises 15 residues. CDR3 loop: CASTRARGDYNKQFF. The DNA for the CDR3 is TGTGCCAGCACCCGAGCACGGGGGGACTACAATAAGCAGTTCTTC.

This clonotype has a handful of counts. The CDR3: CASSPPPGRVNTGELFF. CDR3 coding DNA: TGTGCCAGCAGCCCCCCGCCGGGGAGAGTGAACACCGGGGAGCTGTTTTTT. V is TRBV7-9 and J is TRBJ2-2, with D possibly being TRBD2 (5 bases). This CDR3 is built from 17 residues. Germline CDR1 and CDR2: SEHNR and FQNEAQ (reference sequence). V lost 5 bases, J lost 1 base, and 17 bases lay in between.

The chain couples TRBV28 to TRBJ1-4, with D maybe TRBD1 (6 bases). The V end lost 5 bases, the J end lost 2 bases, and 12 bases lay between the germline ends. Per the germline V gene, CDR1 is MDHEN and CDR2 is SYDVKM. The CDR3 has 15 residues. DNA of the CDR3: TGTGCCAGCAGTAAACAGGGAGGCACTAATGAAAAACTGTTTTTT. It encodes CASSKQGGTNEKLFF.

Points on this clonotype: As the CDR3 is not closed by the conserved phenylalanine or tryptophan, this likely results from a read error. The limits of the CDR3 on the DNA are not certain, so only TCRdb's listed CDR3 is given. CDR3 residues: CASSHGPRDGYGYTL. The V gene is TRBV6-6, the J gene TRBJ1-2; the table's D call TRBD1 went unverified against the DNA. CDR1 is MNHNY, CDR2 SVGAGI, per germline (reference sequence). The CDR3 is 15 residues long, ends included.

About this clonotype: One junction end does not reproduce the germline sequence, and a read error may be involved. The chain couples TRBV4-1 to TRBJ1-5; D possibly corresponds to TRBD1 (5 bases). Germline CDR1 reads MGHRA; CDR2 reads YSYEKL. This CDR3 comprises 14 residues. The CDR3 here is CASSLERGWQPLHF. The CDR3 DNA reads TGCGCCAGCAGTCTAGAACGGGGGTGGCAGCCCCTGCATTTT.

The rearrangement links TRBV6-5 to TRBJ2-2, with 13 positions matching TRBD2. CDR3 length: 16 amino acids. The germline gives CDR1 MNHEY, CDR2 SVGAGI. The V and J ends lost 10 bases and 3 bases, in that order; junction bases with no gene match: 8. This CDR3 is CAIKLAGGADTGELFF. In DNA form, the CDR3 reads TGTGCCATCAAACTAGCGGGAGGGGCGGACACCGGGGAGCTGTTTTTT.

As regards this clonotype: A junction boundary mismatches the germline segment, possibly from a read error. The V gene is TRBV12-3 or TRBV12-4, the J gene TRBJ1-5, with D possibly TRBD1 on 6 matching bases. The CDR3 sequence is 14 residues long. CDR3 DNA: TGTGCCGGCAGTTTAGGGGGGGGCAATCAGCCCTACCATTTT. This sequence encodes CAGSLGGGNQPYHF.

A word on this clonotype: This could be a read error, since a much larger clone is one nucleotide away. The chain is built from TRBV6-2 or TRBV6-3 and TRBJ2-4; D may be TRBD2 (6 bases). The CDR3 is made up of 13 amino acids. The germline V gene has CDR1 MNHEY and CDR2 SVGEGT. Here the CDR3 DNA reads TGTGCCATCAGTCCCTACGGGGGAAACATTCAGTACTTC. Translated: CAISPYGGNIQYF.

A word on this clonotype: A junction boundary mismatches the germline segment, possibly from a read error. The gene calls are TRBV11-2 and TRBJ2-1, with D perhaps matching TRBD2 (5 bases). The V gene's germline CDR1 is SGHAT and CDR2 FQNNGV. The length of the CDR3 is 14 residues. CDR3 protein: CVSGPDSRYKEQFF. The DNA for the CDR3 is TGTGTCAGCGGTCCGGACTCGAGGTATAAGGAGCAGTTCTTC.

This chain uses TRBV7-9 with TRBJ2-7; D is perhaps TRBD2 (6 bases). Trimming cost V 4 bases and J 2 bases, with 18 bases left between them. The CDR3 has 16 amino acids. Germline values: CDR1 SEHNR, CDR2 FQNEAQ (reference sequence). The CDR3 spells CASSSLRGSAAYEQYF. The CDR3 nucleotides read TGTGCCAGCAGCTCACTGCGGGGCAGCGCCGCCTACGAGCAGTACTTC.